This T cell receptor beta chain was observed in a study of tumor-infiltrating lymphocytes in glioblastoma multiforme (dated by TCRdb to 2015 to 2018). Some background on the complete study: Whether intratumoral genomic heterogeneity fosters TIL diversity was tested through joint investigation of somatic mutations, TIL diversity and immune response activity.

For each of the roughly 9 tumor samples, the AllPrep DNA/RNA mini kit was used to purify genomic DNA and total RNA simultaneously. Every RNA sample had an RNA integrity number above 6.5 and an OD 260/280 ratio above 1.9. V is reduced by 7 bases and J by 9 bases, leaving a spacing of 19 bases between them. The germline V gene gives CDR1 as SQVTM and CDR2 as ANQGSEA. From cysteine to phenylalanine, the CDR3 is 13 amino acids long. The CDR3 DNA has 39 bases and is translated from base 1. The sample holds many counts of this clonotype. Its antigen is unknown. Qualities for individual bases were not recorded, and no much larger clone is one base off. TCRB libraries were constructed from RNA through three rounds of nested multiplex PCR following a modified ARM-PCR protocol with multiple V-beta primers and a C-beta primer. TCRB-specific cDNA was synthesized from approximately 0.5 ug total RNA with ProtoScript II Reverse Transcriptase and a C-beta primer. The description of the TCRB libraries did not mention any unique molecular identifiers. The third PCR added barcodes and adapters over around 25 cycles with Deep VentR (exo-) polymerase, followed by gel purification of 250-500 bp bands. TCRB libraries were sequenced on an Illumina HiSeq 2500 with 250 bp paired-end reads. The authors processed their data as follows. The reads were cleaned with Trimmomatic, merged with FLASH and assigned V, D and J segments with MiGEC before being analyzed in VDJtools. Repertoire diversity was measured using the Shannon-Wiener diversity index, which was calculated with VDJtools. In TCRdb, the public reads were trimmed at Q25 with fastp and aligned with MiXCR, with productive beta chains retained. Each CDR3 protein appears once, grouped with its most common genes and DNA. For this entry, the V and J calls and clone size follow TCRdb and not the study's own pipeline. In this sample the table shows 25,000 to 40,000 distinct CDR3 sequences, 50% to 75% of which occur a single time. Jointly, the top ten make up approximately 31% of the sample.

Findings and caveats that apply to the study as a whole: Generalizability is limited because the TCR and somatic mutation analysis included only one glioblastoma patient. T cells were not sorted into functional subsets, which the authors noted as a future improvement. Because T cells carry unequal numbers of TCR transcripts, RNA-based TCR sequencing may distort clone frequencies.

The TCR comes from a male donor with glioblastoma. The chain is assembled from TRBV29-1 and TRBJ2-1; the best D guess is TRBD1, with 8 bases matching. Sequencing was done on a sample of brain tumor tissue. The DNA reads TGCAGCGGAGACAGGGGAGGGGTGGGTGAGCAGTTCTTC. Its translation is CSGDRGGVGEQFF.